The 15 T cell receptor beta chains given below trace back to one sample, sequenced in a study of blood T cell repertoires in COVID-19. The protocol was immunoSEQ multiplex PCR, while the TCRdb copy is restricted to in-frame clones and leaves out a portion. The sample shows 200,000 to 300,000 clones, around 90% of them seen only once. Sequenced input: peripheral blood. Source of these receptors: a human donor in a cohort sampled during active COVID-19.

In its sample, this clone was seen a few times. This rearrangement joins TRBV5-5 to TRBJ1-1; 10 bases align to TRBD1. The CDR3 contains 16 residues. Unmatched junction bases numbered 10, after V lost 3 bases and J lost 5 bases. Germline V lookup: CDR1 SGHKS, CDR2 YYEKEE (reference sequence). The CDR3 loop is CASSSRDRGSGTEAFF. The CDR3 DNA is TGTGCCAGCAGCTCCCGGGACAGGGGCTCGGGAACTGAAGCTTTCTTT.

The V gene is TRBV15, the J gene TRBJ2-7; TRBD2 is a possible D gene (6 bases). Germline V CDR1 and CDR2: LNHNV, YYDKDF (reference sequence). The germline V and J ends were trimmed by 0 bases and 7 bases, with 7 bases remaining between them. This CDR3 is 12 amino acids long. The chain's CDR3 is CATSRDGGEQYF. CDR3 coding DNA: TGTGCCACCAGCAGAGATGGGGGGGAGCAGTACTTC.

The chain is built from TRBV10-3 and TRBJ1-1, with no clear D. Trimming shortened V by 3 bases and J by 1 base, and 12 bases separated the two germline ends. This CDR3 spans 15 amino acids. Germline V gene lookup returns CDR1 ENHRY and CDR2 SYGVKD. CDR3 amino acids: CAISDGLGRNTEAFF. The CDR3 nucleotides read TGTGCCATCAGTGATGGGCTGGGTCGGAACACTGAAGCTTTCTTT.

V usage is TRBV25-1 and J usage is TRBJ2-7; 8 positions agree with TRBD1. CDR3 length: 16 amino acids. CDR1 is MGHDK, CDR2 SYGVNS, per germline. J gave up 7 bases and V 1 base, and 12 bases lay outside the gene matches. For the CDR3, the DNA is TGTGCCAGCAGTGAATTTCCCCTACAGGGGGGTTCGGAGCAGTACTTC. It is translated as CASSEFPLQGGSEQYF.

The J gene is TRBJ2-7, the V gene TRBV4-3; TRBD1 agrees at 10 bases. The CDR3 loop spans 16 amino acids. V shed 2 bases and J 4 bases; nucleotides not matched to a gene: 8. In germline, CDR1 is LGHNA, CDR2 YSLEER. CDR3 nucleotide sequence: TGCGCCAGCAGCCAAATGGAGGACAGGGGGTTGTACGAGCAGTACTTC. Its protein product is CASSQMEDRGLYEQYF.

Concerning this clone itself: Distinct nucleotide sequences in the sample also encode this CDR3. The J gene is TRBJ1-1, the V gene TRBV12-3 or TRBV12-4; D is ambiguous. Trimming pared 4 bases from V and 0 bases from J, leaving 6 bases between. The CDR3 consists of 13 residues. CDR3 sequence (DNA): TGTGCCAGCAGTTCAACAGTGAACACTGAAGCTTTCTTT. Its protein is CASSSTVNTEAFF.

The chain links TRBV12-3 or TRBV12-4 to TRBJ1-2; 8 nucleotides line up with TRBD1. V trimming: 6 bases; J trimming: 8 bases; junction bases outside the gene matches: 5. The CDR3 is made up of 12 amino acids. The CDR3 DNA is TGTGCCAGCAGCGAATCAGGGGGCGGCTACACCTTC. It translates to CASSESGGGYTF.

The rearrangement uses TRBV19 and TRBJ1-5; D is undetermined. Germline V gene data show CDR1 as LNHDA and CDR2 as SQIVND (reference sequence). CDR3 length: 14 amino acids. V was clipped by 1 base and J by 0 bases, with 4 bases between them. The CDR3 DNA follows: TGTGCCAGTAGTATAGCGGGTAGCAATCAGCCCCAGCATTTT. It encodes CASSIAGSNQPQHF.

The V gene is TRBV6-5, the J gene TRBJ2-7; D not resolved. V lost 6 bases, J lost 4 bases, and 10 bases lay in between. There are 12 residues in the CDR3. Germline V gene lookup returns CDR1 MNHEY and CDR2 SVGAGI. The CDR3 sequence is CASRHYRYEQYF. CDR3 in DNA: TGTGCCAGCAGACACTATCGGTACGAGCAGTACTTC.

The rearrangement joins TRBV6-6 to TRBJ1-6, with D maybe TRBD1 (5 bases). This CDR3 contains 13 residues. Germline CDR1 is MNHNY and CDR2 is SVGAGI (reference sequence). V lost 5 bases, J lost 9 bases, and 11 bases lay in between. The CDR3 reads CASSTRQFSPLHF. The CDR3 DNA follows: TGTGCCAGCAGTACCAGACAGTTTTCACCCCTCCACTTT.

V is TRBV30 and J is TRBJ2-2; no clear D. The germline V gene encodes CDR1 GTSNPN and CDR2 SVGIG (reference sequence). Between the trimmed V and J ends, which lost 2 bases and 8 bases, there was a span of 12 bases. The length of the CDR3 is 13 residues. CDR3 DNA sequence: TGTGCCTGGAGTCCCACATGGTCAGGGGAGCTGTTTTTT. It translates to CAWSPTWSGELFF.

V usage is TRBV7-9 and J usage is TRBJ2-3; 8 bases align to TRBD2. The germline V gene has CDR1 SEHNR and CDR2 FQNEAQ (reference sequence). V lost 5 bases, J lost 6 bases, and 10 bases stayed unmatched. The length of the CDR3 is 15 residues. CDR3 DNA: TGTGCCAGCAGCCGAGCGGGAGCGAATTACGATACGCAGTATTTT. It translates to CASSRAGANYDTQYF.

The CDR3 region is CASSSRGVRYEQYF. CDR3 in DNA: TGTGCCAGCAGCTCCAGGGGAGTCCGGTACGAGCAGTACTTC. The chain couples TRBV5-6 to TRBJ2-7, with D possibly TRBD1 on 6 matching bases. There are 14 residues in the CDR3. Germline CDR1 SGHDT, CDR2 YYEEEE. Trimming stripped 3 bases from V and 4 bases from J, with 14 bases between.

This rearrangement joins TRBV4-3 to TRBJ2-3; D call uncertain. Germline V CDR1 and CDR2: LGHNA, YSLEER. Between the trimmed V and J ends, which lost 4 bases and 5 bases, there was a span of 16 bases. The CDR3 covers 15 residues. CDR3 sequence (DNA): TGCGCCAGCAGCCCTGTCGCCTACGGTGGAGATACGCAGTATTTT. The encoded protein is CASSPVAYGGDTQYF.

The CDR3 nucleotides are TGTGCCAGCAGTCCGAGGACTGCTTTCTATGGCTACACCTTC. It codes for CASSPRTAFYGYTF. The V and J genes are TRBV6-5 and TRBJ1-2; D unclear. The CDR3 is 14 residues long. Trimming removed 5 bases from V and 4 bases from J, with 14 bases in between. Germline lookup yields CDR1 MNHEY and CDR2 SVGAGI.